Listed here are 12 T cell receptor beta chains from one sample, sequenced in a study of T cells in Graves' hyperthyroidism and ophthalmopathy. RNA transcripts yielded amplified TCR beta CDR3 regions. The TCR CDR3 first-round RT-PCR relied on the HTBI primer set. TCRdb reprocessed the multiplex PCR reads with MiXCR, giving one entry per CDR3 protein. The table has approximately 590,000 distinct CDR3 sequences, around 16% seen once; the top ten hold around 7.5%. The sequencing input was blood. These receptors came from a woman younger than 45 with Graves' hyperthyroidism.

This clonotype occurred many times. The DNA for the CDR3 is TGTGCCAGCAGCTATGCGCGGGGGGCTGGCTACACCTTC. Translating gives CASSYARGAGYTF. This chain connects TRBV7-9 to TRBJ1-2, with D perhaps TRBD1 (6 bases). CDR3 length equals 13 residues. Trimming left V 4 bases short and J 7 bases short, with 13 bases between. The V gene's germline CDR1 is SEHNR and CDR2 FQNEAQ (reference sequence).

This clonotype came up many times. The chain is built from TRBV7-2 and TRBJ2-7; no clear D. This CDR3 is 14 amino acids long. Trimming stripped 2 bases from V and 6 bases from J, with 14 bases between. Per germline, CDR1 SGHTA and CDR2 FQGNSA. DNA of the CDR3: TGTGCCAGCAGCTTAACTTCACTAACCCTCGAGCAGTACTTC. Amino acids: CASSLTSLTLEQYF.

This clonotype was seen ten or more times. The V gene is TRBV20-1, the J gene TRBJ2-1; 7 bases align to TRBD2. The CDR3 is 17 residues long. CDR1 is DFQATT, CDR2 SNEGSKA, per germline (reference sequence). The J segment lost 3 bases and the V segment lost 0 bases, leaving 11 bases of the junction unmatched. CDR3 nucleotides: TGCAGTGCTAGAGATCTGGTCGGGCTAGCGGTCTACAATGAGCAGTTCTTC. Protein: CSARDLVGLAVYNEQFF.

Ten or more counts support this clonotype. In nucleotides, the CDR3 is TGTGCCAGCAAGGGACTCCCAGAAATTTTTGTCGACATTCAGTACTTC. It translates to CASKGLPEIFVDIQYF. This chain links TRBV6-1 with TRBJ2-4; D perhaps matches TRBD2 (6 bases). CDR3 length: 16 residues. Germline CDR1 and CDR2: MNHNS and SASEGT. V lost 7 bases, J lost 8 bases, and 24 bases lay in between.

This clonotype was counted at least ten times. The V call is TRBV2, the J call TRBJ2-1, with TRBD2 identical over 7 bases. Germline CDR1 reads SNHLY; CDR2 reads FYNNEI. V was clipped by 8 bases and J by 4 bases; unmatched bases: 11. This CDR3 is built from 15 residues. The CDR3 here is CASRSGGSRYNEQFF. CDR3 DNA sequence: TGTGCCAGCCGCTCGGGCGGGAGTCGGTACAATGAGCAGTTCTTC.

On this clonotype itself: A read error may be the cause here, since a much bigger clone is one base away. V gene TRBV5-5 combines with J gene TRBJ2-7; tentative D call: TRBD2 (5 bases). The length of the CDR3 is 15 residues. Germline CDR1 and CDR2: SGHKS and YYEKEE (reference sequence). The germline V and J ends were trimmed by 2 bases and 7 bases, with 19 bases remaining between them. This chain's CDR3 is CASSLRRVVSGEQYF. CDR3 nucleotides: TGTGCCAGCAGCTTAAGGCGTGTGGTTTCGGGGGAGCAGTACTTC.

This chain joins TRBV5-1 and TRBJ1-1; possible D gene TRBD1, 5 bases. The V end was cut by 3 bases, the J end by 1 base, with 22 bases between. Germline values: CDR1 SGHRS, CDR2 YFSETQ. The CDR3 length is 18 residues. CDR3 loop: CASSSVVSPGIANTEAFF. CDR3 in DNA: TGCGCCAGCAGCTCGGTGGTGTCACCAGGGATAGCGAACACTGAAGCTTTCTTT. Full variable domain (remainder filled in from reference TRBV5-1 and TRBJ1-1): KAGVTQTPRYLIKTRGQQVTLSCSPISGHRSVSWYQQTPGQGLQFLFEYFSETQRNKGNFPGRFSGRQFSNSRSEMNVSTLELGDSALYLCASSSVVSPGIANTEAFFGQGTRLTVV.

The table lists this clonotype with many counts. The rearrangement links TRBV6-1 to TRBJ1-2; the match to TRBD1 covers 12 bases. The CDR3 has 14 amino acids. Germline V gene sequence: CDR1 MNHNS, CDR2 SASEGT. The ends lost 7 bases at V and 8 bases at J; junction bases unmatched: 8. CDR3 loop: CASKRDRGHTGYTF. The CDR3, as DNA: TGTGCCAGCAAGAGGGACAGGGGGCATACGGGCTACACCTTC.

The chain employs TRBV5-6 and TRBJ2-7; unclear D gene. The germline gives CDR1 SGHDT, CDR2 YYEEEE. This CDR3 region has 14 residues. The V gene lost 6 bases and the J gene lost 3 bases, with 16 bases spanning the gap. The DNA of the CDR3 is TGTGCCAGCACCAAACTGACACACTACTACGAGCAGTACTTC. Translating gives CASTKLTHYYEQYF.

The chain uses TRBV6-1 and TRBJ2-3; 7 bases align to TRBD2. The germline V gene encodes CDR1 MNHNS and CDR2 SASEGT. CDR3 length: 15 amino acids. The CDR3 nucleotides read TGTGCGTCGGCGGGAGTATCGTCCGGAGCAGATACGCAGTATTTT. It specifies CASAGVSSGADTQYF.

The rearrangement joins TRBV28 to TRBJ1-3, with D maybe TRBD1 (5 bases). CDR3 length equals 16 residues. Germline V gives CDR1 MDHEN, CDR2 SYDVKM. V was pared by 0 bases and J by 2 bases, with 11 bases between. The CDR3 DNA reads TGTGCCAGCAGTTTATGGCAGGGATCTACTGGAAACACCATATATTTT. Translated, it gives CASSLWQGSTGNTIYF.

Ten or more counts support this clonotype. This chain joins TRBV12-3 or TRBV12-4 and TRBJ2-7; 11 bases agree with TRBD2. J gave up 5 bases and V 2 bases, and 11 bases lay outside the gene matches. This CDR3 contains 17 residues. In DNA, the CDR3 is TGTGCCAGCAGTTTAAGGTTTCGGGCTAGCGGGAGGCACGAGCAGTACTTC. It specifies CASSLRFRASGRHEQYF.